This passage covers 17 T cell receptor beta chains from one sample sequenced in a study of T cell repertoires in cytomegalovirus infection. TCRdb used MiXCR to reprocess the reads, holding one entry per CDR3 protein. The data show about 920,000 distinct CDR3 sequences, about a third seen once. These receptors are not linked to any known antigen. This material consisted of cultured CD8+ T cells from PBMCs, taken from culture after CMV antigen stimulation. All receptors come from a human donor in good health (CMV status not recorded). Some clones in this sample may be carry-over from other donors' samples.

The rearrangement uses TRBV19 and TRBJ2-1; 8 bases agree with TRBD2. The germline V gene encodes CDR1 LNHDA and CDR2 SQIVND (reference sequence). V trimming: 6 bases; J trimming: 4 bases; junction bases outside the gene matches: 8. There are 15 residues in the CDR3. The CDR3 DNA is TGTGCCAGTAGCCAAGTAGCGGGGATTTACAATGAGCAGTTCTTC. It specifies CASSQVAGIYNEQFF. The whole variable domain, remainder taken from reference TRBV19 and TRBJ2-1, is DGGITQSPKYLFRKEGQNVTLSCEQNLNHDAMYWYRQDPGQGLRLIYYSQIVNDFQKGDIAEGYSVSREKKESFPLTVTSAQKNPTAFYLCASSQVAGIYNEQFFGPGTRLTVL.

The chain recombines TRBV5-4 with TRBJ2-1, with D perhaps TRBD2 (6 bases). V was trimmed by 3 bases and J by 7 bases, leaving 11 bases between them. The V gene's germline CDR1 is SGHNT and CDR2 YYREEE (reference sequence). The CDR3 runs 13 residues. In DNA, the CDR3 is TGTGCCAGCAGCTGGGGACTTTCGAATGAGCAGTTCTTC. Protein product: CASSWGLSNEQFF.

The table lists this clonotype with many counts. V and J are TRBV7-4 and TRBJ1-4, with 9 bases lining up with TRBD1. CDR3 length: 14 amino acids. Losses at the gene ends were 3 bases for V and 8 bases for J; bases not matched to a gene: 4. Germline CDR1 reads SGHVT; CDR2 reads SQSDAQ. In DNA form, the CDR3 reads TGTGCCAGCAGCTTCCCGGACAGGGGAGAAAAACTGTTTTTT. Translated, it gives CASSFPDRGEKLFF. Full variable domain (outside the CDR3, taken from reference TRBV7-4 and TRBJ1-4): GAGVSQSPRYKVAKRGRDVALRCDSISGHVTLYWYRQTLGQGSEVLTYSQSDAQRDKSGRPSGRFSAERPERSVSTLKIQRTEQGDSAVYLCASSFPDRGEKLFFGSGTQLSVL.

This clonotype has a handful of counts. The genes are TRBV5-1 and TRBJ1-1; tentative D call: TRBD1 (6 bases). Trimming shortened V by 0 bases and J by 8 bases, and 14 bases separated the two germline ends. This CDR3 contains 14 residues. Germline V gene sequence: CDR1 SGHRS, CDR2 YFSETQ. CDR3: CASSLGTALSEAFF. In DNA form, the CDR3 reads TGCGCCAGCAGCTTGGGGACAGCACTTTCGGAAGCTTTCTTT.

The table lists this clonotype with many counts. The DNA for the CDR3 is TGTGCCAGCAGTGAACCCGACAAAGGCACAGATACGCAGTATTTT. It translates to CASSEPDKGTDTQYF. The genes are TRBV25-1 and TRBJ2-3; D ambiguous. Germline V lookup: CDR1 MGHDK, CDR2 SYGVNS. The V gene lost 2 bases and the J gene lost 1 base, with 10 bases spanning the gap. This CDR3 comprises 15 residues. The full variable domain, its missing parts supplied by reference TRBV25-1 and TRBJ2-3, is EADIYQTPRYLVIGTGKKITLECSQTMGHDKMYWYQQDPGMELHLIHYSYGVNSTEKGDLSSESTVSRIRTEHFPLTLESARPSHTSQYLCASSEPDKGTDTQYFGPGTRLTVL.

For the CDR3, the DNA is TGTGCCACCCAAGGGGGCGGGGGGGTTCAAGCTTTCTTT. Translating gives CATQGGGGVQAFF. J is TRBJ1-1 and V is TRBV2; 7 bases align to TRBD1. Trimming removed 10 bases from V and 9 bases from J; junction bases left unmatched: 14. This CDR3 has 13 residues. Germline CDR1 SNHLY, CDR2 FYNNEI. The variable domain in full, completed from reference TRBV2 and TRBJ1-1, reads EPEVTQTPSHQVTQMGQEVILRCVPISNHLYFYWYRQILGQKVEFLVSFYNNEISEKSEIFDDQFSVERPDGSNFTLKIRSTKLEDSAMYFCATQGGGGVQAFFGQGTRLTVV.

This clonotype was detected many times. This chain uses TRBV7-8 with TRBJ1-2; 7 positions agree with TRBD1. J was trimmed by 8 bases and V by 0 bases; bases with no gene match: 12. Germline V CDR1 and CDR2: SGHVS, FQNEAQ. This CDR3 has 16 residues. CDR3 DNA: TGTGCCAGCAGCTTAGCGTTGAGGACAGGCTCAGGGGGCTACACCTTC. Amino acid sequence: CASSLALRTGSGGYTF.

The chain uses TRBV12-3 or TRBV12-4 and TRBJ1-1, with D perhaps matching TRBD1 (5 bases). The CDR3 runs 13 residues. Trimming took 7 bases from V and 3 from J, leaving 12 bases between them. CDR3 coding DNA: TGTGCCAGCACCTGGGGGGTTGACACTGAAGCTTTCTTT. Protein: CASTWGVDTEAFF.

This sequence joins TRBV7-9 and TRBJ2-3; 9 nucleotides match TRBD2. The trim removed 2 bases at V and 6 bases at J, leaving 9 bases unmatched. Looked up from germline, CDR1 is SEHNR and CDR2 is FQNEAQ (reference sequence). This CDR3 has 16 amino acids. The CDR3 sequence is CASSLKRGGRDDTQYF. As DNA, the CDR3 is TGTGCCAGCAGCTTAAAGCGCGGCGGGAGGGACGATACGCAGTATTTT.

This chain joins TRBV29-1 and TRBJ1-1, with TRBD1 matching 7 bases. Germline V CDR1 and CDR2: SQVTM, ANQGSEA. With 6 bases clipped from V and 2 bases from J, the junction kept 3 bases outside the gene matches. This CDR3 has 12 amino acids. CDR3 sequence (DNA): TGCAGCGTGGGGGACAGCAACACTGAAGCTTTCTTT. It codes for CSVGDSNTEAFF.

V and J are TRBV15 and TRBJ1-2; D is undetermined. V lost 7 bases to trimming and J lost 0 bases, with 15 bases between them. The CDR3 spans 15 residues. Germline-derived CDR1 and CDR2 are LNHNV and YYDKDF (reference sequence). The chain's CDR3 is CATIGLRGTNYGYTF. In DNA, the CDR3 is TGTGCCACCATCGGACTGCGAGGTACTAACTATGGCTACACCTTC. The full variable domain, its missing parts supplied by reference TRBV15 and TRBJ1-2, is DAMVIQNPRYQVTQFGKPVTLSCSQTLNHNVMYWYQQKSSQAPKLLFHYYDKDFNNEADTPDNFQSRRPNTSFCFLDIRSPGLGDTAMYLCATIGLRGTNYGYTFGSGTRLTVV.

This clonotype was picked up a small number of times. This sequence joins TRBV10-2 and TRBJ2-7; D is unclear. The germline CDR1 and CDR2 sequences are WSHSY and SAAADI. This CDR3 has 12 amino acids. Between the trimmed V and J ends, which lost 0 bases and 3 bases, there was a span of 3 bases. CDR3 region: CASSESVYEQYF. The CDR3 nucleotides are TGCGCCAGCAGTGAGTCGGTCTACGAGCAGTACTTC.

This clonotype has a handful of counts. The J gene is TRBJ1-5, the V gene TRBV6-1, with 11 bases aligning to TRBD1. In germline, CDR1 is MNHNS, CDR2 SASEGT. The CDR3 has 14 residues. The junction had 6 bases not matched to a gene; V was cut back by 7 bases and J by 7 bases. The CDR3 DNA is TGTGCCAGCAAGGACAGGGGGCGAGGACAGCCCCAGCATTTT. This encodes CASKDRGRGQPQHF.

This clonotype was found a few times. The chain uses TRBV19 and TRBJ2-1; 7 bases map to TRBD1. This CDR3 spans 15 amino acids. Germline V gene lookup returns CDR1 LNHDA and CDR2 SQIVND (reference sequence). J gave up 16 bases and V 5 bases, and 20 bases lay outside the gene matches. The CDR3 is CASSVGGALPLLEFF. The CDR3 bases are TGTGCCAGTAGTGTAGGGGGCGCCTTACCGTTATTGGAATTCTTC.

The chain employs TRBV6-5 and TRBJ2-2; no definite D call. The CDR3 contains 15 residues. V was pared by 0 bases and J by 4 bases, with 9 bases between. Germline V gives CDR1 MNHEY, CDR2 SVGAGI. The CDR3 sequence: CASSYSPRTTGELFF. The CDR3 DNA follows: TGTGCCAGCAGTTACTCACCCCGTACCACCGGGGAGCTGTTTTTT.

V gene TRBV5-4 combines with J gene TRBJ2-6; D might be TRBD1 (7 bases). The germline gives CDR1 SGHNT, CDR2 YYREEE (reference sequence). Trimming pared 9 bases from V and 0 bases from J, leaving 19 bases between. The CDR3 covers 17 residues. In nucleotides, the CDR3 is TGTGCCACCAGGGGGGACGGTAGTATCTCTGGGGCCAACGTCCTGACTTTC. Protein: CATRGDGSISGANVLTF.

CDR3 DNA: TGCGCCAGCAGCGCCCCGGACAGGGGGCTCCATGAGCAGTTCTTC. Translated: CASSAPDRGLHEQFF. The V gene is TRBV5-1, the J gene TRBJ2-1, with 11 bases that match TRBD1. V trimming: 4 bases; J trimming: 8 bases; junction bases outside the gene matches: 8. This CDR3 region has 15 residues. Germline V gives CDR1 SGHRS, CDR2 YFSETQ.